This T cell receptor (beta chain) was sequenced during a study of OX40 agonist ivuxolimab in advanced cancers. TCRdb keeps only in-frame clones here, not all; method: immunoSEQ multiplex PCR. This table has around 64,000 clones, about 85% appearing once. Germline V CDR1 and CDR2: ENHRY, SYGVKD. V was shortened by 4 bases and J by 1 base, with 10 bases between the two germline ends. CDR3 size: 14 residues. The chain carries TRBV10-3 and TRBJ1-1; D is possibly TRBD1 (5 bases). The sequenced sample was CD4+ or CD8+ T cells sorted from blood, obtained in a trial of the OX40 agonist ivuxolimab. The receptor comes from an adult with an advanced solid tumor such as melanoma, head and neck, liver or kidney cancer. CDR3 nucleotides: TGTGCCATCAGTGTCGACAGTAAGAACACTGAAGCTTTCTTT. Translated: CAISVDSKNTEAFF.